This TCR beta chain was sequenced for a study of shared clonotypes between healthy human individuals. The study's findings and limits: Some clonotypes were shared by all four sorted-subset donors, while others were not shared. The non-shared ones had lower generation probabilities than the shared ones. Rarefaction demonstrated incomplete sorted-subset sequencing despite large depth. Clonotypes that were shared across several donors made up roughly 5% of naive CD4 clonotypes. The low donor count limited represented genetic and exposure-history diversity.

V dropped 4 bases and J dropped 6; count of bases not matched to a gene: 13. The germline V gene encodes CDR1 SGHNT and CDR2 YYREEE (reference sequence). CDR3 length equals 15 residues. The table came from immunoSEQ multiplex PCR; TCRdb's copy has only in-frame clones and leaves some out. The table shows a few million clones, with around 95% occurring only once. Regarding this clone: As yet, its antigen is unknown.

V usage is TRBV5-4 and J usage is TRBJ2-7; 7 nucleotides match TRBD1. The receptor comes from a man between 18 and 29 years old in good health. The sample was naive CD4+ T cells sorted from blood. As to subset: CD45RA+ positively selected. The CDR3 protein is CASSVPGQFSSEQYF. CDR3 nucleotides: TGTGCCAGCAGCGTACCGGGACAGTTTTCTTCCGAGCAGTACTTC.